This TCR beta chain was found in a study of T cell repertoires in cytomegalovirus infection. On the study more broadly: It was recently identified HLA-C-restricted and well-studied HLA-B-restricted CMV epitopes that the study used. Carrying CMV and the relevant HLA type showed in public TCR beta signatures.

Comment on this clonotype: The antigen remains undetermined.

Whole-study findings and limits: The ex vivo response was dominated by HLA-C-restricted CMV-specific TCR beta clonotypes.

The germline V and J ends were trimmed by 5 bases and 4 bases, with 18 bases remaining between them. CDR3 length: 15 residues. Per germline, CDR1 MNHNS and CDR2 SASEGT. TCRdb re-analysed the reads in MiXCR, keeping a single row per CDR3 protein. Seen here are roughly 110,000 distinct CDR3 sequences, about 30% observed once, and the top ten hold less than 45%. The source was CD8+ T cells from cultured PBMCs, collected from culture after CMV antigen stimulation. This TCR was recovered from a human donor in good health (CMV status not recorded). Some clones in this sample may be carry-over from other donors' samples. The chain joins TRBV6-1 to TRBJ2-7, with D hard to call. Here the CDR3 reads CASSLADGVGYEQYF. In nucleotides, the CDR3 is TGTGCCAGCAGTTTGGCGGATGGAGTTGGGTACGAGCAGTACTTC.